Each of the 32 T cell receptor beta chains below was sequenced from the same sample in a study of control samples from healthy donors and cancer patients. Clones were sequenced by immunoSEQ multiplex PCR, and TCRdb holds only the in-frame ones, with some missing. The table includes some 120,000 clones, roughly 90% detected once. The sequencing sample was made of blood. The receptor source for this set is a young man in good health.

The rearrangement links TRBV12-3 or TRBV12-4 to TRBJ1-1, with D unclear. The CDR3 sequence is 13 residues long. Trimming cost V 6 bases and J 7 bases, with 15 bases left between them. As DNA, the CDR3 is TGTGCCAGCAGCACTACCCCGACTGGTGAAGCTTTCTTT. Its protein is CASSTTPTGEAFF.

The J gene is TRBJ2-1, the V gene TRBV5-6, with D perhaps TRBD2 (6 bases). Deletions cut 4 bases from V and 0 bases from J, with 17 bases between. The CDR3 contains 17 residues. Germline assignment: CDR1 SGHDT and CDR2 YYEEEE. CDR3 region: CASSPSGGASSYNEQFF. CDR3 nucleotide sequence: TGTGCCAGCAGCCCCTCGGGCGGGGCGAGCTCCTACAATGAGCAGTTCTTC.

The chain links TRBV11-2 to TRBJ2-2; D is unresolved. V was pared by 2 bases and J by 2 bases, with 12 bases between. Germline CDR1 is SGHAT and CDR2 is FQNNGV. The CDR3 has 16 amino acids. CDR3 coding DNA: TGTGCCAGCAGCTTACTGGGTTTAGATAACACCGGGGAGCTGTTTTTT. Protein product: CASSLLGLDNTGELFF.

The chain joins TRBV2 to TRBJ2-1, with a weak D call TRBD2 (7 bases). Germline loops: CDR1 SNHLY, CDR2 FYNNEI. V lost 7 bases and J lost 9, with 19 bases in between. This CDR3 has 14 residues. In nucleotides, the CDR3 is TGTGCCAGCACGGGGGCTAGCGGCGGGGGTGAGCAGTTCTTC. Encoded protein: CASTGASGGGEQFF.

The chain carries TRBV19 and TRBJ1-5; D perhaps matches TRBD1 (5 bases). Looked up from germline, CDR1 is LNHDA and CDR2 is SQIVND (reference sequence). The CDR3 extends over 16 amino acids. With 9 bases removed from V and 0 bases from J, the gap between germline ends came to 18 bases. The CDR3 region has the DNA TGTGCCAGCAATCGTAACCGGGACTATAGCAATCAGCCCCAGCATTTT. This gives the protein CASNRNRDYSNQPQHF.

The J gene is TRBJ1-4, the V gene TRBV18; 7 positions match TRBD1. The CDR3 is made up of 20 amino acids. In germline, CDR1 is KGHSH, CDR2 LQKENI. After removal of 1 base from V and 1 base from J, the junction contained 15 bases not matched to a gene. The CDR3 DNA is TGTGCCAGCTCACCACGGCGGACAGGAGCAAGGACCATAACTAATGAAAAACTGTTTTTT. It encodes CASSPRRTGARTITNEKLFF.

This chain joins TRBV7-9 and TRBJ2-5; 12 bases align to TRBD1. From germline, CDR1 is SEHNR and CDR2 FQNEAQ (reference sequence). This CDR3 has 16 amino acids. After removal of 6 bases from V and 5 bases from J, the junction contained 10 bases not matched to a gene. CDR3 in amino acids: CASRDDRDRGRETQYF. In DNA form, the CDR3 reads TGTGCCAGCAGGGACGACCGGGACAGGGGGCGGGAGACCCAGTACTTC.

This chain connects TRBV3-1 (or the pseudogene TRBV3-2) to TRBJ2-7; D is unresolved. Germline CDR1 and CDR2: LGHDT and YNNKEL (reference sequence). Between the trimmed V and J ends, which lost 0 bases and 2 bases, there was a span of 11 bases. This CDR3 contains 15 residues. The CDR3 DNA follows: TGTGCCAGCAGCCAAGACAGTTCTTCTACCTACGAGCAGTACTTC. Its protein product is CASSQDSSSTYEQYF.

This clone showed up just a few times. The chain couples TRBV6-5 to TRBJ1-3; D remains ambiguous. In germline, CDR1 is MNHEY, CDR2 SVGAGI. V lost 8 bases to trimming and J lost 7 bases, with 18 bases between them. The CDR3 consists of 14 residues. The CDR3 bases are TGTGCCAGCCGAAAGACACAGAATACGAACACCATATATTTT. Translation gives CASRKTQNTNTIYF.

J is TRBJ1-2 and V is TRBV5-5, with a tentative D call TRBD1 (5 bases). Trimming left V 3 bases short and J 7 bases short, with 10 bases between. The CDR3 is made up of 12 amino acids. The germline V gene encodes CDR1 SGHKS and CDR2 YYEKEE (reference sequence). CDR3 nucleotides: TGTGCCAGCAGCTCCACGGGGGGTGGCTACACCTTC. Translated: CASSSTGGGYTF. The entire variable domain, with the rest obtained from reference TRBV5-5 and TRBJ1-2, is as follows: DAGVTQSPTHLIKTRGQQVTLRCSPISGHKSVSWYQQVLGQGPQFIFQYYEKEERGRGNFPDRFSARQFPNYSSELNVNALLLGDSALYLCASSSTGGGYTFGSGTRLTVV.

The V call is TRBV3-1 (or the pseudogene TRBV3-2), the J call TRBJ1-3, with D possibly TRBD1 on 5 matching bases. CDR3 size: 15 residues. The V end lost 9 bases, the J end lost 4 bases, and 19 bases lay between the germline ends. The germline V gene has CDR1 LGHDT and CDR2 YNNKEL (reference sequence). The CDR3 sequence: CARMGEGLGGNTIYF. As DNA, the CDR3 is TGTGCCAGGATGGGGGAAGGGCTTGGCGGAAACACCATATATTTT.

This rearrangement joins TRBV6-5 to TRBJ1-6; D perhaps matches TRBD1 (6 bases). There are 14 residues in the CDR3. Germline lookup yields CDR1 MNHEY and CDR2 SVGAGI. Trimming took 7 bases from V and 7 from J, leaving 14 bases between them. The CDR3 reads CASIRKQGNSPLHF. The CDR3 nucleotides are TGTGCCAGCATAAGGAAACAGGGCAATTCACCCCTCCACTTT.

The chain uses TRBV6-5 and TRBJ2-1; 9 bases are a match to TRBD1. This CDR3 contains 14 residues. CDR1 MNHEY and CDR2 SVGAGI come from the germline V gene. V was clipped by 6 bases and J by 7 bases; unmatched bases: 7. CDR3 protein: CASSPGTGRNEQFF. CDR3 bases: TGTGCCAGCAGCCCCGGGACAGGGCGGAATGAGCAGTTCTTC.

This chain joins TRBV6-1 and TRBJ1-3, with 9 bases fitting TRBD1. With 2 bases clipped from V and 3 bases from J, the junction kept 5 bases outside the gene matches. Germline-derived CDR1 and CDR2 are MNHNS and SASEGT. The CDR3 runs 16 residues. CDR3: CASSEKQGAGGNTIYF. CDR3 nucleotide sequence: TGTGCCAGCAGTGAAAAACAGGGGGCAGGTGGAAACACCATATATTTT.

The gene calls are TRBV6-1 and TRBJ1-5; 7 bases fit TRBD1. V gave up 0 bases and J gave up 5 bases; unmatched junction bases: 7. Germline CDR1 and CDR2: MNHNS and SASEGT. CDR3 length: 16 residues. Here the CDR3 reads CASSEAARGLYQPQHF. CDR3 DNA sequence: TGTGCCAGCAGTGAAGCTGCCAGGGGGTTATATCAGCCCCAGCATTTT.

The chain couples TRBV6-5 to TRBJ1-2; 11 bases match TRBD1. Germline V gives CDR1 MNHEY, CDR2 SVGAGI. The J segment lost 4 bases and the V segment lost 6 bases, leaving 4 bases of the junction unmatched. This CDR3 has 14 residues. The CDR3 bases are TGTGCCAGCAGAAGGGGACAGGGGGTCTATGGCTACACCTTC. Its protein is CASRRGQGVYGYTF.

The V gene is TRBV5-1, the J gene TRBJ1-4; 9 bases line up with TRBD1. The CDR3 has 14 amino acids. V was pared by 4 bases and J by 6 bases, with 4 bases of the junction left unmatched. CDR1 SGHRS and CDR2 YFSETQ come from the germline V gene. CDR3 bases: TGCGCCAGCAGCCTGGGACAGGGTGATGAAAAACTGTTTTTT. Translating gives CASSLGQGDEKLFF.

J is TRBJ1-1 and V is TRBV6-1; D call uncertain. Germline V CDR1 and CDR2: MNHNS, SASEGT. This CDR3 region has 12 residues. V dropped 1 base and J dropped 5 bases, with 5 bases sitting between them. CDR3 in DNA: TGTGCCAGCAGTGAAGTACGTACTGAAGCTTTCTTT. Its translation is CASSEVRTEAFF.

The chain recombines TRBV10-3 with TRBJ2-2; D call uncertain. The CDR3 runs to 15 residues. Trimming took 6 bases from V and 1 from J, leaving 12 bases between them. The germline gives CDR1 ENHRY, CDR2 SYGVKD. Here the CDR3 DNA reads TGTGCCATCAGAGATTTCGGGCAGAACACCGGGGAGCTGTTTTTT. This gives the protein CAIRDFGQNTGELFF.

V and J are TRBV12-5 and TRBJ1-2; TRBD1 might be the D (5 bases). Germline CDR1 LGHNT, CDR2 FRNRAP. Trimming stripped 6 bases from V and 1 base from J, with 18 bases between. The CDR3 extends over 16 amino acids. CDR3 nucleotides: TGTGCTAGTGGGAGAGAGCAGGGCCTCGTTAACTATGGCTACACCTTC. It encodes CASGREQGLVNYGYTF.

The V call is TRBV27, the J call TRBJ2-7; D may be TRBD1 (5 bases). V lost 7 bases, J lost 4 bases, and 23 bases lay in between. Per the germline V gene, CDR1 is MNHEY and CDR2 is SMNVEV (reference sequence). This CDR3 has 16 residues. The CDR3 coding sequence is TGTGCCAGCAACAAGGGGTGGGCGCAGGGTAGATACGAGCAGTACTTC. Translating gives CASNKGWAQGRYEQYF.

This chain connects TRBV16 to TRBJ1-5; TRBD1 might be the D (5 bases). The CDR3 has 15 amino acids. The germline V gene encodes CDR1 KGHSY and CDR2 FQNENV. V lost 6 bases and J 0 bases, leaving 12 bases between the germline ends. Here the CDR3 DNA reads TGTGCCAGCAGGCCGGTCGGACATAGCAATCAGCCCCAGCATTTT. Protein: CASRPVGHSNQPQHF.

This chain connects TRBV19 to TRBJ2-2, with a possible D match to TRBD2 (6 bases). Germline lookup yields CDR1 LNHDA and CDR2 SQIVND (reference sequence). The CDR3 consists of 14 residues. V was pared by 0 bases and J by 5 bases, with 7 bases between. CDR3 sequence (DNA): TGTGCCAGTAGTATAGAGAGCGGGACCGGGGAGCTGTTTTTT. Translating it yields CASSIESGTGELFF. The entire variable domain, with the rest obtained from reference TRBV19 and TRBJ2-2, is as follows: DGGITQSPKYLFRKEGQNVTLSCEQNLNHDAMYWYRQDPGQGLRLIYYSQIVNDFQKGDIAEGYSVSREKKESFPLTVTSAQKNPTAFYLCASSIESGTGELFFGEGSRLTVL.

CDR3 nucleotide sequence: TGTGCCATCAGTGAGGCTAGCGGGGTTGGCGGTACGCAGTATTTT. This sequence encodes CAISEASGVGGTQYF. The chain carries TRBV10-3 and TRBJ2-3; 9 bases are a match to TRBD2. The V and J ends lost 2 bases and 8 bases, in that order; junction bases with no gene match: 8. CDR3 length: 15 amino acids. The germline CDR1 and CDR2 sequences are ENHRY and SYGVKD.

The V and J genes are TRBV2 and TRBJ1-1, with a weak D call TRBD1 (6 bases). V was clipped by 9 bases and J by 4 bases, with 9 bases between them. The CDR3 is 11 residues long. Germline V gene sequence: CDR1 SNHLY, CDR2 FYNNEI. In nucleotides, the CDR3 is TGTGCCAGAGAACAGGGCACTGAAGCTTTCTTT. Protein product: CAREQGTEAFF. Supplemented by reference TRBV2 and TRBJ1-1, the full variable domain reads EPEVTQTPSHQVTQMGQEVILRCVPISNHLYFYWYRQILGQKVEFLVSFYNNEISEKSEIFDDQFSVERPDGSNFTLKIRSTKLEDSAMYFCAREQGTEAFFGQGTRLTVV.

This clone was observed once. The CDR3 region is CASSWRGVSTDTQYF. CDR3 sequence (DNA): TGTGCCAGCAGTTGGCGAGGGGTTTCCACAGATACGCAGTATTTT. V and J are TRBV27 and TRBJ2-3; D may correspond to TRBD1 or TRBD2 (5 bases each). V lost 4 bases and J 2 bases, leaving 13 bases between the germline ends. Germline CDR1 and CDR2: MNHEY and SMNVEV (reference sequence). The CDR3 is 15 amino acids.

This clone was observed a few times. V usage is TRBV7-9 and J usage is TRBJ2-4; D ambiguous. The germline CDR1 and CDR2 sequences are SEHNR and FQNEAQ (reference sequence). The CDR3 is made up of 13 amino acids. V dropped 1 base and J dropped 2 bases, with 3 bases sitting between them. The CDR3 region has the DNA TGTGCCAGCAGCTTAGGGACCAAAAACATTCAGTACTTC. It translates to CASSLGTKNIQYF.

V is TRBV5-1 and J is TRBJ2-7; 7 nucleotides align to TRBD1. J lost 5 bases, V lost 2 bases, and 7 bases had no gene match. The length of the CDR3 is 14 residues. Germline-derived CDR1 and CDR2 are SGHRS and YFSETQ. The CDR3 bases are TGCGCCAGCAGCTTTTGGCAGGGGGACGACGAGCAGTACTTC. It codes for CASSFWQGDDEQYF.

This sequence joins TRBV2 and TRBJ2-2, with 7 positions matching TRBD2. The CDR3 sequence is 15 residues long. Germline CDR1 is SNHLY and CDR2 is FYNNEI. The trim removed 4 bases at V and 7 bases at J, leaving 9 bases unmatched. CDR3 protein: CASSGSGTRRGELFF. The CDR3 DNA sequence: TGTGCCAGCAGTGGAAGCGGGACTCGACGCGGGGAGCTGTTTTTT.

This clone has just a few counts. This chain uses TRBV5-1 with TRBJ2-2, with D tentatively TRBD2 (5 bases). V was pared by 0 bases and J by 2 bases, with 8 bases between. CDR1 and CDR2 from the germline V gene are SGHRS and YFSETQ. This CDR3 comprises 15 residues. The DNA for the CDR3 is TGCGCCAGCAGCTTGGGACGGGGAAACACCGGGGAGCTGTTTTTT. This codes for CASSLGRGNTGELFF.

The gene calls are TRBV9 and TRBJ2-2; 10 bases map to TRBD2. V dropped 4 bases and J dropped 3; count of bases not matched to a gene: 9. This CDR3 is built from 17 residues. Germline values: CDR1 SGDLS, CDR2 YYNGEE. The CDR3 loop reads CASSPRAGGPDTGELFF. The CDR3 bases are TGTGCCAGCAGCCCCCGAGCGGGGGGGCCGGACACCGGGGAGCTGTTTTTT.

This clone showed up just a few times. The chain uses TRBV9 and TRBJ1-5, with TRBD1 matching 7 bases. V lost 4 bases, J lost 3 bases, and 7 bases stayed unmatched. CDR1 SGDLS and CDR2 YYNGEE come from the germline V gene. The CDR3 totals 15 residues. The CDR3 protein is CASSPGKGANQPQHF. The CDR3 nucleotides are TGTGCCAGCAGCCCCGGGAAGGGGGCCAATCAGCCCCAGCATTTT.